This T cell receptor beta chain was observed in a study of regulatory T cells in long-lasting Graves disease. Study details: Graves' patients with a new diagnosis had received antithyroid drugs under 3 months.

The germline V gene has CDR1 SNHLY and CDR2 FYNNEI. This CDR3 is 12 amino acids long. Trimming stripped 5 bases from V and 4 bases from J, with 9 bases between. Relying on iRepertoire HTBI primers and Arm-PCR of CDR3 regions, the team built TCR beta libraries. TCRdb recomputed calls from the multiplex PCR reads with MiXCR, one row per CDR3 protein. The profile shows 400,000 to 500,000 distinct CDR3 sequences, roughly 15% of them singletons. The time point here: newly diagnosed GD, antithyroid drugs for less than 3 months. The TCR library was prepared using RNA isolated from PBMCs. This clonotype was recorded at least ten times. A further study also used this sample, focusing on T cells in Graves' hyperthyroidism and ophthalmopathy. That report notes: HTBI primers were employed in a first-round RT-PCR of the TCR CDR3.

This specimen consisted of peripheral blood mononuclear cells (PBMCs), obtained at new diagnosis, from a patient treated with antithyroid drugs. This TCR came from a woman between 25 and 40 years old with Graves disease. The chain is built from TRBV2 and TRBJ2-7; D unresolved. This CDR3 reads CASSIYMYEQYF. CDR3 DNA: TGTGCCAGCAGTATATACATGTACGAGCAGTACTTC.